The 20 T cell receptor beta chains in this list originate from one sample, sequenced in a study of blood T cell repertoires in COVID-19. TCRdb keeps only in-frame clones here, not all; method: immunoSEQ multiplex PCR. The profile covers approximately 57,000 clones, with under 90% appearing a single time and around 4.5% taken by the ten largest. Source material: peripheral blood. These receptors all come from a man aged 35 to 55 with active COVID-19.

This chain connects TRBV30 to TRBJ2-2; possible D gene TRBD2, 5 bases. V was trimmed by 1 base and J by 6 bases, leaving 9 bases between them. CDR3 length: 13 amino acids. Germline CDR1 and CDR2: GTSNPN and SVGIG (reference sequence). CDR3: CAWSELGPGELFF. As DNA, the CDR3 is TGTGCCTGGAGTGAACTAGGCCCCGGGGAGCTGTTTTTT.

The chain uses TRBV5-1 and TRBJ2-1, with D perhaps TRBD2 (6 bases). The V end was cut by 1 base, the J end by 0 bases, with 11 bases between. Germline V gene sequence: CDR1 SGHRS, CDR2 YFSETQ. The CDR3 covers 16 residues. The CDR3 nucleotides read TGCGCCAGCAGCTTGCCTAACGGGAGCTCCTACAATGAGCAGTTCTTC. Its translation: CASSLPNGSSYNEQFF.

The chain combines TRBV28 with TRBJ2-7; maybe TRBD1 (5 bases). Germline assignment: CDR1 MDHEN and CDR2 SYDVKM. The CDR3 spans 14 residues. V lost 3 bases to trimming and J lost 7 bases, with 16 bases between them. CDR3 coding DNA: TGTGCCAGCAGTTTGTCCAGGGTACTTCGGGAGCAGTACTTC. The encoded protein is CASSLSRVLREQYF. The variable domain in full, completed from reference TRBV28 and TRBJ2-7, reads DVKVTQSSRYLVKRTGEKVFLECVQDMDHENMFWYRQDPGLGLRLIYFSYDVKMKEKGDIPEGYSVSREKKERFSLILESASTNQTSMYLCASSLSRVLREQYFGPGTRLTVT.

The J gene is TRBJ1-2, the V gene TRBV5-6; 8 nucleotides match TRBD1. The junction had 9 bases not matched to a gene; V was cut back by 3 bases and J by 8 bases. The V gene's germline CDR1 is SGHDT and CDR2 YYEEEE. This CDR3 spans 14 amino acids. CDR3 coding DNA: TGTGCCAGCAGCTCGACGGACAGGGTGGCCGGCTACACCTTC. Residues: CASSSTDRVAGYTF.

Only one count was recorded for this clone. This rearrangement joins TRBV5-8 to TRBJ2-7; 7 nucleotides line up with TRBD1. The CDR3 length is 15 residues. Germline CDR1 reads SGHTS; CDR2 reads YDEGEE. Trimming cost V 4 bases and J 2 bases; bases outside gene matches: 9. The CDR3 DNA sequence: TGTGCCAGCAGCCCACGAAGGGGGCTCGCCTACGAGCAGTACTTC. Translation: CASSPRRGLAYEQYF.

The DNA for the CDR3 is TGCGCCAGCAGCCAAGACTGGCAGAGAGCGGCCACCCGGGGTGGCTACACCTTC. It is translated as CASSQDWQRAATRGGYTF. V usage is TRBV4-1 and J usage is TRBJ1-2; D gene uncertain. The CDR3 has 18 amino acids. Germline V lookup: CDR1 MGHRA, CDR2 YSYEKL. V was cut by 0 bases and J by 7 bases, with 24 bases left in between.

The rearrangement links TRBV28 to TRBJ2-4; the match to TRBD2 covers 13 bases. The trim removed 4 bases at V and 7 bases at J, leaving 4 bases unmatched. This CDR3 spans 15 amino acids. The germline gives CDR1 MDHEN, CDR2 SYDVKM. The CDR3 DNA reads as TGTGCCAGCAGTTCGGGACTAGCGGGAAGGAACATTCAGTACTTC. Protein product: CASSSGLAGRNIQYF.

This rearrangement joins TRBV12-3 or TRBV12-4 to TRBJ1-1; D not certain. V was trimmed by 10 bases and J by 0 bases, leaving 9 bases between them. CDR3 length: 12 amino acids. Here the CDR3 DNA reads TGTGCCACCCGAGGTATGAACACTGAAGCTTTCTTT. It specifies CATRGMNTEAFF.

The chain has TRBV2 and TRBJ1-5; the D gene is possibly TRBD1 (5 bases). The CDR3 contains 15 residues. V dropped 2 bases and J dropped 4 bases, with 12 bases sitting between them. Per germline, CDR1 SNHLY and CDR2 FYNNEI. The CDR3 is CASSEFTGSNQPQHF. Here the CDR3 DNA reads TGTGCCAGCAGTGAATTTACAGGAAGTAATCAGCCCCAGCATTTT.

This rearrangement joins TRBV5-1 to TRBJ2-3, with 13 nucleotides matching TRBD2. The CDR3 spans 16 residues. V shed 3 bases and J 3 bases; nucleotides not matched to a gene: 4. The germline V gene encodes CDR1 SGHRS and CDR2 YFSETQ. The CDR3 here is CASSSTSGRGTDTQYF. CDR3 nucleotide sequence: TGCGCCAGCAGCTCCACTAGCGGGAGGGGGACAGATACGCAGTATTTT.

The rearrangement links TRBV27 to TRBJ1-2; 8 bases line up with TRBD1. Trimming removed 8 bases from V and 8 bases from J; junction bases left unmatched: 13. Germline lookup yields CDR1 MNHEY and CDR2 SMNVEV (reference sequence). CDR3 size: 14 residues. The CDR3 region has the DNA TGTGCCAGCCTACCACTGCAGGGGGCATCGGGCTACACCTTC. It yields the protein CASLPLQGASGYTF.

The gene calls are TRBV11-2 and TRBJ2-7; no clear D gene. V lost 0 bases, J lost 5 bases, and 5 bases lay in between. The CDR3 sequence is 12 residues long. The germline V gene encodes CDR1 SGHAT and CDR2 FQNNGV. CDR3 amino acids: CASSLDLDEQYF. The CDR3 nucleotides are TGTGCCAGCAGCTTAGATCTAGACGAGCAGTACTTC.

The chain is built from TRBV5-1 and TRBJ2-2; tentative D call: TRBD1 (6 bases). This CDR3 spans 16 amino acids. From germline, CDR1 is SGHRS and CDR2 YFSETQ. V was pared by 2 bases and J by 3 bases, with 14 bases between. CDR3 sequence reads: CASSLARDTYTGELFF. Written as DNA, the CDR3 is TGCGCCAGCAGCTTAGCCCGGGACACGTACACCGGGGAGCTGTTTTTT.

The chain is built from TRBV6-5 and TRBJ2-7; 7 bases fit TRBD2. This CDR3 spans 15 amino acids. Trimming removed 7 bases from V and 2 bases from J; junction bases left unmatched: 11. The germline V gene has CDR1 MNHEY and CDR2 SVGAGI. The CDR3 loop reads CASKGTGGPPYEQYF. The CDR3 DNA reads as TGTGCCAGCAAGGGAACGGGAGGTCCCCCCTACGAGCAGTACTTC.

The chain employs TRBV18 and TRBJ1-3; weak D call: TRBD1 (6 bases). Germline values: CDR1 KGHSH, CDR2 LQKENI. The V and J ends lost 6 bases and 4 bases respectively, with 19 bases between them. The CDR3 contains 16 residues. CDR3 bases: TGTGCCAGCTCCTACAGGGCCACGGAGAGGGGAAACACCATATATTTT. As protein: CASSYRATERGNTIYF.

J is TRBJ2-1 and V is TRBV7-9; TRBD2 is a possible D gene (5 bases). The CDR3 totals 13 residues. Germline CDR1 is SEHNR and CDR2 is FQNEAQ (reference sequence). V lost 3 bases and J lost 6, with 9 bases in between. The CDR3 coding sequence is TGTGCCAGCAGCTTCACCGAGGGCAATGAGCAGTTCTTC. Translating gives CASSFTEGNEQFF.

This clone was found once. The chain carries TRBV4-2 and TRBJ2-7; 7 bases map to TRBD2. The CDR3 length is 22 residues. V was clipped by 0 bases and J by 3 bases; unmatched bases: 26. Germline CDR1 reads LGHNA; CDR2 reads YNFKEQ. DNA for the CDR3: TGTGCCAGCAGCCAAGATCGTGGGGATGGGGTAGCGGGTCCCTATAGAAACTACGAGCAGTACTTC. This encodes CASSQDRGDGVAGPYRNYEQYF.

V is TRBV1 and J is TRBJ1-6; the D segment call TRBD1 is taken from the table without a DNA check. TRBV1 is a pseudogene. This CDR3 region has 17 residues. DNA for the CDR3: TGCACCAGCAGCCAACCTGGGACAGGGAATGCCAATTCACCCCTCCACTTT. Protein sequence: CTSSQPGTGNANSPLHF.

The rearrangement joins TRBV12-3 or TRBV12-4 to TRBJ2-3; possible D gene TRBD2, 5 bases. The CDR3 runs to 11 residues. V was shortened by 10 bases and J by 5 bases, with 10 bases between the two germline ends. The CDR3 spells CATLRGDTQYF. CDR3 bases: TGTGCCACCCTTCGGGGAGATACGCAGTATTTT.

This clone was picked up a small number of times. This chain connects TRBV6-6 to TRBJ1-6, with D possibly being TRBD1 (5 bases). V was trimmed by 2 bases and J by 5 bases, leaving 10 bases between them. CDR3 length: 15 amino acids. Germline lookup yields CDR1 MNHNY and CDR2 SVGAGI (reference sequence). The CDR3, as DNA: TGTGCCAGCAGTTACCCACGACAGCATAATTCACCCCTCCACTTT. Residues: CASSYPRQHNSPLHF.